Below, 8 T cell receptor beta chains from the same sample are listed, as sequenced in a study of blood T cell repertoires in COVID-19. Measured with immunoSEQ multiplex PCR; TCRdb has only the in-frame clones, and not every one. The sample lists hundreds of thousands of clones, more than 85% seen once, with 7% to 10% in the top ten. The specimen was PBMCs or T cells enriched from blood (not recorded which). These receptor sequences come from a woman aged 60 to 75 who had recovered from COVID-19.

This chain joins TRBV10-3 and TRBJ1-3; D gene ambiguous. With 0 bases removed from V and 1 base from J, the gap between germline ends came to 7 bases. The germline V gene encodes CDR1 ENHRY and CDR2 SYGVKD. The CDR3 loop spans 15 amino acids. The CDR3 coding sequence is TGTGCCATCAGTGAGTCGAGGAATTCTGGAAACACCATATATTTT. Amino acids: CAISESRNSGNTIYF.

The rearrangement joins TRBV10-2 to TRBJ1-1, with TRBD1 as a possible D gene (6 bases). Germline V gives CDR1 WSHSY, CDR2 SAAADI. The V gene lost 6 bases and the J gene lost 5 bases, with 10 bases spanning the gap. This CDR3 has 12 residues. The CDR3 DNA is TGCGCCAGCAGCCAGGGGTCTACTGAAGCTTTCTTT. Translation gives CASSQGSTEAFF.

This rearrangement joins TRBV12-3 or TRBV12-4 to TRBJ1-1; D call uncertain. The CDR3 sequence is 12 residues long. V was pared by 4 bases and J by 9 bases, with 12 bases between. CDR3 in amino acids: CASSSRGLKAFF. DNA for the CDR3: TGTGCCAGCAGTTCACGAGGACTTAAAGCTTTCTTT.

CDR3 protein: CASSPPERTSGANVLTF. CDR3 DNA: TGTGCCAGCTCACCACCGGAGCGGACCTCTGGGGCCAACGTCCTGACTTTC. The J gene is TRBJ2-6, the V gene TRBV18; D possibly corresponds to TRBD2 (5 bases). Germline-derived CDR1 and CDR2 are KGHSH and LQKENI. The CDR3 length is 17 residues. The V and J ends lost 0 bases and 0 bases respectively, with 9 bases between them.

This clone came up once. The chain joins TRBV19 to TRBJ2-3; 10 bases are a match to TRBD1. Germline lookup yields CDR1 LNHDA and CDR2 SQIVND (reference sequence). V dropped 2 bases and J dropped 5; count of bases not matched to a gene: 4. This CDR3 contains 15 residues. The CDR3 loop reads CASSILGTGVDTQYF. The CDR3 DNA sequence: TGTGCCAGTAGTATATTAGGGACAGGGGTAGATACGCAGTATTTT.

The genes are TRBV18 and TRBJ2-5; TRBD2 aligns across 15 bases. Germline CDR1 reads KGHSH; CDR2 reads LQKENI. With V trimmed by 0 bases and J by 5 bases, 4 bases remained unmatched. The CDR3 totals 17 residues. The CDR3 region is CASSPPGLAGGLETQYF. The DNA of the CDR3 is TGTGCCAGCTCACCACCGGGACTAGCGGGGGGCTTGGAGACCCAGTACTTC.

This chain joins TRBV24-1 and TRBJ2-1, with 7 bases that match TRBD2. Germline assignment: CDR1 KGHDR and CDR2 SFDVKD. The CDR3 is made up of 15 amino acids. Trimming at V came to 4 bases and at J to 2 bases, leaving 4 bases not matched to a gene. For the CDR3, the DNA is TGTGCCACCAGTGACCCGGGGGGTCCCTACAATGAGCAGTTCTTC. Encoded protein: CATSDPGGPYNEQFF.

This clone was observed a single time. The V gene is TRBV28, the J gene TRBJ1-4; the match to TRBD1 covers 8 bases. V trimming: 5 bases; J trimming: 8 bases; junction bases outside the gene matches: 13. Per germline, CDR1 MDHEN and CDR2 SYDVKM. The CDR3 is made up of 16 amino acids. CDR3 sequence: CASSPIVQGVGEKLFF. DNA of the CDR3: TGTGCCAGCAGTCCTATCGTACAGGGGGTGGGAGAAAAACTGTTTTTT.